This T cell receptor (beta chain) was sequenced for a study of cytomegalovirus exposure and HLA in healthy donors. Whole-study context: When 398 donors were genotyped, over 80% of them were found to fall in the Caucasian-associated ancestry cluster. Findings and caveats of the study: Likely technical artifact: a cluster of highly shared sequence variants. The CMV antigen specificity of a few CMV-associated chains was confirmed through in vitro analysis. Per published accounts, TCR beta sequences correctly predicted the HLA-A and HLA-B alleles of most subjects.

Amplification used 60 Vbeta primers and 13 Jbeta primers. Only in-frame clones appear in the TCRdb table, and some are missing; sequencing was by immunoSEQ multiplex PCR. Seen here are about 190,000 clones, roughly 83% observed once, and the top ten hold around 0.24%. This CDR3 is 14 amino acids long. With V trimmed by 0 bases and J by 13 bases, 8 bases remained unmatched. The germline CDR1 and CDR2 sequences are SGHRS and YFSETQ. This clone was detected only a few times. Antigen unknown. The chain couples TRBV5-1 to TRBJ2-1, with 9 positions matching TRBD2. Material for sequencing was PBMCs. This TCR came from a boy between 10 and 17 years old in good health and CMV-seronegative. The CDR3 DNA reads TGCGCCAGCAGCTTGGCAGCTAGCGGGACGGAACAGTTCTTC. As protein: CASSLAASGTEQFF.